This T cell receptor beta chain was obtained from a study of cytomegalovirus exposure and HLA in healthy donors. Study-wide results and limits: 15,000 to 20,000 TCR beta sequences were associated with HLA alleles at 0.05 false discovery rate in a later analysis.

Whereas donors were nominally healthy upon sampling, unrecorded immune exposures were probable. As regards this clone: Its antigen is still unknown.

The PCR made use of 60 Vbeta and 13 Jbeta primers. In the original workflow: Later, an analysis found 65 million to 85 million unique TCR beta chains, and approximately 10 million of these were shared. Profiled with immunoSEQ multiplex PCR; TCRdb holds only in-frame clones, not every one. V and J calls plus clone size are reproduced from that table; the DNA served to infer D and trimming. Here the sample spans some 120,000 clones, about four fifths being singletons. Trimming removed 0 bases at V and 4 bases at J, with 16 bases between. The germline V gene has CDR1 SGHDT and CDR2 YYEEEE. The CDR3 has 17 amino acids.

The specimen was PBMCs. The rearrangement uses TRBV5-6 and TRBJ2-2, with D tentatively TRBD1 (8 bases). The receptor was derived from a male donor in good health and CMV-seropositive. DNA of the CDR3: TGTGCCAGCAGCTTGGGTGGACAGGGAGGGAGCACCGGGGAGCTGTTTTTT. Amino acids: CASSLGGQGGSTGELFF.